The 10 T cell receptor beta chains listed next were all sequenced from one sample in a study of blood T cell repertoires in COVID-19. TCRdb keeps only in-frame clones here, not all; method: immunoSEQ multiplex PCR. The repertoire consists of 18,000 or so clones, with 90% to 95% occurring once and the leading ten covering approximately 4%. The sample taken for sequencing was peripheral blood. Receptor source: a woman in her fifties or sixties with active COVID-19.

This clone has just one count. V gene TRBV27 combines with J gene TRBJ2-7; a possible D gene is TRBD1 (6 bases). V shed 5 bases and J shed 2 bases, with 16 bases lying between them. The CDR3 is made up of 15 amino acids. CDR1 is MNHEY and CDR2 is SMNVEV in the germline V gene (reference sequence). CDR3 in DNA: TGTGCCAGCAGTGTACAGGGACCCAATCCCTACGAGCAGTACTTC. Translated, it gives CASSVQGPNPYEQYF.

The chain couples TRBV7-6 to TRBJ2-3, with D maybe TRBD1 (7 bases). Germline V gives CDR1 SGHVS, CDR2 FNYEAQ. V lost 1 base, J lost 5 bases, and 16 bases lay in between. The length of the CDR3 is 16 residues. The CDR3 loop is CASSLEQGRWGDTQYF. CDR3 sequence (DNA): TGTGCCAGCAGCTTAGAACAGGGGAGGTGGGGAGATACGCAGTATTTT.

The rearrangement links TRBV5-4 to TRBJ2-5, with 11 bases matching TRBD2. Germline V gene lookup returns CDR1 SGHNT and CDR2 YYREEE (reference sequence). V shed 4 bases and J 2 bases; nucleotides not matched to a gene: 4. The CDR3 spans 15 residues. The chain's CDR3 is CASSRGLAAQETQYF. In nucleotides, the CDR3 is TGTGCCAGCAGCCGGGGACTAGCGGCTCAAGAGACCCAGTACTTC.

The chain couples TRBV9 to TRBJ1-1, with D uncertain. The CDR3 has 15 residues. CDR1 and CDR2 from the germline V gene are SGDLS and YYNGEE. V was cut by 4 bases and J by 0 bases, with 13 bases left in between. The CDR3 sequence is CASSSTTSMNTEAFF. Here the CDR3 DNA reads TGTGCCAGCAGCTCAACAACATCCATGAACACTGAAGCTTTCTTT.

The chain links TRBV4-1 to TRBJ1-1; 7 bases agree with TRBD1. Germline V gene sequence: CDR1 MGHRA, CDR2 YSYEKL. The CDR3 consists of 16 residues. V trimming: 4 bases; J trimming: 4 bases; junction bases outside the gene matches: 12. The CDR3, as DNA: TGCGCCAGCAGCCGACTAATACAGGGGTGGGCCACTGAAGCTTTCTTT. This codes for CASSRLIQGWATEAFF.

This rearrangement joins TRBV29-1 to TRBJ2-3; 11 bases are shared with TRBD2. The germline gives CDR1 SQVTM, CDR2 ANQGSEA. This CDR3 spans 17 amino acids. Unmatched junction bases numbered 8, after V lost 1 base and J lost 2 bases. The CDR3 spells CSVEGLETSGNTDTQYF. The CDR3 DNA sequence: TGCAGCGTTGAAGGCCTGGAGACTAGCGGGAACACAGATACGCAGTATTTT.

The chain couples TRBV7-9 to TRBJ2-6; possibly TRBD2 for D (5 bases). The CDR3 spans 17 residues. Trimming shortened V by 5 bases and J by 0 bases, and 14 bases separated the two germline ends. Per germline, CDR1 SEHNR and CDR2 FQNEAQ (reference sequence). In nucleotides, the CDR3 is TGTGCCAGCAGCCCACCCCCGGGAACCTCTGGGGCCAACGTCCTGACTTTC. Translating gives CASSPPPGTSGANVLTF.

The genes are TRBV19 and TRBJ2-3, with 8 bases aligning to TRBD1. With 2 bases clipped from V and 5 bases from J, the junction kept 6 bases outside the gene matches. There are 15 residues in the CDR3. Germline lookup yields CDR1 LNHDA and CDR2 SQIVND (reference sequence). This CDR3 is CASSIKTGVKDTQYF. Written as DNA, the CDR3 is TGTGCCAGTAGTATAAAGACAGGGGTAAAAGATACGCAGTATTTT.

The gene calls are TRBV27 and TRBJ2-2, with 12 nucleotides matching TRBD2. With V trimmed by 3 bases and J by 7 bases, 12 bases remained unmatched. Germline loops: CDR1 MNHEY, CDR2 SMNVEV (reference sequence). The CDR3 runs to 18 residues. The CDR3 sequence is CASSFTIVGTSGFGELFF. For the CDR3, the DNA is TGTGCCAGCAGTTTCACCATAGTAGGGACTAGCGGGTTCGGGGAGCTGTTTTTT.

The chain combines TRBV5-1 with TRBJ1-1; 7 bases are a match to TRBD1. From germline, CDR1 is SGHRS and CDR2 YFSETQ. The V gene end was trimmed by 5 bases and the J gene end by 1 base; junction bases not matched to a gene: 5. This CDR3 has 14 residues. CDR3 amino acids: CASRLQGTNTEAFF. CDR3 nucleotide sequence: TGCGCCAGCAGGCTACAGGGGACGAACACTGAAGCTTTCTTT.